What follows are 25 T cell receptor beta chains derived from one specimen sequenced in a study of shared clonotypes between healthy human individuals. Repertoires were generated with immunoSEQ multiplex PCR, while TCRdb's copy carries only in-frame clones and drops some. The sample shows around 2.3 million clones, approximately 96% of them seen only once. The source material was naive CD4+ T cells sorted from blood. Subset defined: CD45RA+ positively selected. The receptors were sampled from a man younger than 35 in good health.

The rearrangement joins TRBV28 to TRBJ2-7; 7 bases are a match to TRBD1. Germline trimming cut 7 bases from V and 3 bases from J; bases unmatched to any gene: 9. This CDR3 is 14 amino acids long. Germline lookup yields CDR1 MDHEN and CDR2 SYDVKM. CDR3 in amino acids: CASNTGALNYEQYF. Here the CDR3 DNA reads TGTGCCAGCAATACAGGGGCTCTCAACTACGAGCAGTACTTC.

This clone showed up just a few times. Additional DNA sequences in this sample encode the identical CDR3. CDR3 loop: CASSLGGDSPLHF. CDR3 DNA: TGCGCCAGCAGCTTGGGTGGGGATTCACCCCTCCACTTT. The J gene is TRBJ1-6, the V gene TRBV5-1; no firm D call. Germline V lookup: CDR1 SGHRS, CDR2 YFSETQ. Trimming cost V 0 bases and J 8 bases, with 6 bases left between them. The CDR3 is made up of 13 amino acids. Together with reference TRBV5-1 and TRBJ1-6, the CDR3 gives the full variable domain: KAGVTQTPRYLIKTRGQQVTLSCSPISGHRSVSWYQQTPGQGLQFLFEYFSETQRNKGNFPGRFSGRQFSNSRSEMNVSTLELGDSALYLCASSLGGDSPLHFGNGTRLTVT.

A note on this clone: In the same sample, other DNA sequences code for this CDR3. The chain joins TRBV4-3 to TRBJ2-7; tentatively, D is TRBD1 (5 bases). The V gene lost 0 bases and the J gene lost 2 bases, with 5 bases spanning the gap. Germline V lookup: CDR1 LGHNA, CDR2 YSLEER. The CDR3 consists of 13 residues. The CDR3 DNA reads as TGCGCCAGCAGCCAAGAGACAGCCTACGAGCAGTACTTC. It yields the protein CASSQETAYEQYF.

V gene TRBV30 combines with J gene TRBJ2-1, with TRBD2 matching 7 bases. The CDR3 spans 11 residues. Germline CDR1 is GTSNPN and CDR2 is SVGIG (reference sequence). The V and J ends lost 1 base and 9 bases, in that order; junction bases with no gene match: 0. The CDR3 loop reads CAWSAGGEQFF. CDR3 coding DNA: TGTGCCTGGAGTGCGGGGGGTGAGCAGTTCTTC.

This sequence joins TRBV6-1 and TRBJ1-1; D is uncertain. From germline, CDR1 is MNHNS and CDR2 SASEGT. V was trimmed by 2 bases and J by 9 bases, leaving 4 bases between them. The CDR3 is made up of 10 amino acids. The CDR3 here is CASSEFKAFF. Written as DNA, the CDR3 is TGTGCCAGCAGTGAATTTAAAGCTTTCTTT.

This clone was recorded only once. The chain employs TRBV4-1 and TRBJ2-5; maybe TRBD1 (6 bases). The CDR3 consists of 16 residues. The germline gives CDR1 MGHRA, CDR2 YSYEKL. Trimming took off 0 bases at V and 5 bases at J, with 16 bases between the two ends. The CDR3 DNA reads TGCGCCAGCAGCCAAGATGAGTTGACAGGTGGGGAGACCCAGTACTTC. It encodes CASSQDELTGGETQYF.

The chain recombines TRBV10-3 with TRBJ1-2; no clear D. CDR1 and CDR2 from the germline V gene are ENHRY and SYGVKD. The V end was cut by 3 bases, the J end by 4 bases, with 12 bases between. This CDR3 is built from 14 residues. The CDR3 sequence is CAISDEARSYGYTF. The CDR3, as DNA: TGTGCCATCAGTGACGAGGCCAGGAGCTATGGCTACACCTTC.

The chain links TRBV7-2 to TRBJ1-1, with D tentatively TRBD1 (6 bases). Trimming pared 6 bases from V and 4 bases from J, leaving 15 bases between. Germline values: CDR1 SGHTA, CDR2 FQGNSA. This CDR3 is built from 14 residues. The CDR3 DNA reads as TGTGCCAGCAGTTCAACAGGGTTGGGCACTGAAGCTTTCTTT. Translated: CASSSTGLGTEAFF.

The CDR3, as DNA: TGTGCCAGCAGCTCGGTAGAGCAGTTCTTC. It codes for CASSSVEQFF. The chain has TRBV7-2 and TRBJ2-1; D is uncertain. V lost 4 bases and J 10 bases, leaving 5 bases between the germline ends. There are 10 residues in the CDR3. Per germline, CDR1 SGHTA and CDR2 FQGNSA.

The chain uses TRBV27 and TRBJ2-7; D may be TRBD1 or TRBD2 (6 bases each). The CDR3 extends over 13 amino acids. Between the trimmed V and J ends, which lost 2 bases and 11 bases, there was a span of 16 bases. In germline, CDR1 is MNHEY, CDR2 SMNVEV (reference sequence). CDR3 residues: CASSLNRFRGEYF. CDR3 nucleotide sequence: TGTGCCAGCAGTTTAAACCGGTTTAGGGGGGAGTACTTC.

The chain joins TRBV9 to TRBJ2-7, with TRBD2 as a possible D gene (5 bases). CDR1 and CDR2 from the germline V gene are SGDLS and YYNGEE. V was cut by 3 bases and J by 2 bases, with 15 bases left in between. CDR3 size: 15 residues. For the CDR3, the DNA is TGTGCCAGCAGCGCCGAGGGAGCGGCACCCTACGAGCAGTACTTC. Translation: CASSAEGAAPYEQYF.

The chain couples TRBV28 to TRBJ1-1; 9 bases fit TRBD1. Germline CDR1 MDHEN, CDR2 SYDVKM. CDR3 size: 14 residues. Losses at the gene ends were 2 bases for V and 11 bases for J; bases not matched to a gene: 9. The DNA for the CDR3 is TGTGCCAGCAGTTTAGGGATCCGGGACAGGGATGCTTTCTTT. It encodes CASSLGIRDRDAFF.

V usage is TRBV18 and J usage is TRBJ1-4; D possibly corresponds to TRBD1 (6 bases). The V end lost 3 bases, the J end lost 8 bases, and 19 bases lay between the germline ends. Germline loops: CDR1 KGHSH, CDR2 LQKENI. The CDR3 loop spans 16 amino acids. Here the CDR3 DNA reads TGTGCCAGCTCACCGGACTCAGCGGGAGGGGGGGAAAAACTGTTTTTT. This translates into CASSPDSAGGGEKLFF. The entire variable domain, with the rest obtained from reference TRBV18 and TRBJ1-4, is as follows: NAGVMQNPRHLVRRRGQEARLRCSPMKGHSHVYWYRQLPEEGLKFMVYLQKENIIDESGMPKERFSAEFPKEGPSILRIQQVVRGDSAAYFCASSPDSAGGGEKLFFGSGTQLSVL.

J is TRBJ2-4 and V is TRBV4-3; D call uncertain. Trimming shortened V by 1 base and J by 0 bases, and 10 bases separated the two germline ends. Germline V CDR1 and CDR2: LGHNA, YSLEER. The CDR3 totals 16 residues. CDR3: CASSQGITLAKNIQYF. CDR3 coding DNA: TGCGCCAGCAGCCAAGGGATTACGCTAGCCAAAAACATTCAGTACTTC.

As concerns this clone: Within the sample, other DNA sequences also encode this same CDR3. The rearrangement joins TRBV7-2 to TRBJ2-7; 7 bases agree with TRBD2. The CDR3 loop spans 14 amino acids. In germline, CDR1 is SGHTA, CDR2 FQGNSA. V lost 1 base, J lost 4 bases, and 4 bases stayed unmatched. The CDR3 nucleotides are TGTGCCAGCAGCTTAGGACTAGCTACTTACGAGCAGTACTTC. It specifies CASSLGLATYEQYF. The full variable domain, rest sourced from reference TRBV7-2 and TRBJ2-7, is GAGVSQSPSNKVTEKGKDVELRCDPISGHTALYWYRQSLGQGLEFLIYFQGNSAPDKSGLPSDRFSAERTGGSVSTLTIQRTQQEDSAVYLCASSLGLATYEQYFGPGTRLTVT.

The chain employs TRBV7-2 and TRBJ2-7; 16 nucleotides agree with TRBD2. CDR1 is SGHTA and CDR2 is FQGNSA in the germline V gene. This CDR3 comprises 16 residues. J lost 6 bases, V lost 8 bases, and 10 bases had no gene match. The CDR3 DNA sequence: TGTGCCAGCTCTGAGGGACTAGCGGGAGGGCAGAGCGAGCAGTACTTC. Its protein product is CASSEGLAGGQSEQYF.

The chain couples TRBV7-9 to TRBJ1-1; D not resolved. The CDR3 runs to 13 residues. Trimming took off 3 bases at V and 1 base at J, with 6 bases between the two ends. The germline V gene encodes CDR1 SEHNR and CDR2 FQNEAQ (reference sequence). The CDR3 DNA is TGTGCCAGCAGCTTTGACCAGAACACTGAAGCTTTCTTT. It translates to CASSFDQNTEAFF.

V usage is TRBV18 and J usage is TRBJ2-3; the D call may be TRBD1 or TRBD2 (5 bases each). The V and J ends lost 2 bases and 7 bases respectively, with 19 bases between them. Germline V lookup: CDR1 KGHSH, CDR2 LQKENI. The CDR3 covers 16 residues. CDR3 protein: CASSPDAGTTLNTQYF. CDR3 nucleotide sequence: TGTGCCAGCTCACCAGATGCCGGGACGACCTTGAATACGCAGTATTTT.

V is TRBV19 and J is TRBJ2-7; TRBD2 is a possible D gene (5 bases). The CDR3 extends over 15 amino acids. The V and J ends lost 6 bases and 3 bases respectively, with 18 bases between them. Germline loops: CDR1 LNHDA, CDR2 SQIVND (reference sequence). The CDR3 bases are TGTGCCAGTAGCTGGACCGCCGGAGGAGGCTACGAGCAGTACTTC. Translation gives CASSWTAGGGYEQYF.

The V gene is TRBV2, the J gene TRBJ2-5, with 11 bases lining up with TRBD1. This CDR3 is 16 amino acids long. Unmatched junction bases numbered 3, after V lost 0 bases and J lost 3 bases. Germline CDR1 is SNHLY and CDR2 is FYNNEI. CDR3 bases: TGTGCCAGCAGTGAAGCTTGGACAGGGGGCAAAGAGACCCAGTACTTC. Translation gives CASSEAWTGGKETQYF. Variable domain in full (rest from reference TRBV2 and TRBJ2-5): EPEVTQTPSHQVTQMGQEVILRCVPISNHLYFYWYRQILGQKVEFLVSFYNNEISEKSEIFDDQFSVERPDGSNFTLKIRSTKLEDSAMYFCASSEAWTGGKETQYFGPGTRLLVL.

The chain carries TRBV10-1 and TRBJ2-3, with D perhaps matching TRBD2 (5 bases). Germline V gives CDR1 WNHNN, CDR2 SYGVQD (reference sequence). The CDR3 has 13 residues. The germline V and J ends were trimmed by 5 bases and 4 bases, with 10 bases remaining between them. The CDR3 reads CASSTPGADTQYF. The CDR3 nucleotides are TGCGCCAGCAGTACCCCCGGGGCAGATACGCAGTATTTT.

Written as DNA, the CDR3 is TGTGCCAGCAGCTTACGTGGGAGGGGGAACACTGAAGCTTTCTTT. This encodes CASSLRGRGNTEAFF. The gene calls are TRBV7-2 and TRBJ1-1; D might be TRBD1 (5 bases). The V gene's germline CDR1 is SGHTA and CDR2 FQGNSA. With 2 bases removed from V and 1 base from J, the gap between germline ends came to 11 bases. This CDR3 spans 15 amino acids. Based on the CDR3 plus reference TRBV7-2 and TRBJ1-1, the full variable domain is GAGVSQSPSNKVTEKGKDVELRCDPISGHTALYWYRQSLGQGLEFLIYFQGNSAPDKSGLPSDRFSAERTGGSVSTLTIQRTQQEDSAVYLCASSLRGRGNTEAFFGQGTRLTVV.

V usage is TRBV28 and J usage is TRBJ2-2, with no clear D. Trimming shortened V by 2 bases and J by 2 bases, and 15 bases separated the two germline ends. Germline CDR1 MDHEN, CDR2 SYDVKM. CDR3 length equals 17 residues. DNA for the CDR3: TGTGCCAGCAGTTTAACGCATGGGGTGGTTAACACCGGGGAGCTGTTTTTT. It specifies CASSLTHGVVNTGELFF.

V gene TRBV7-2 combines with J gene TRBJ1-1, with D possibly TRBD1 on 5 matching bases. V shed 5 bases and J shed 1 base, with 17 bases lying between them. CDR1 and CDR2 (germline): SGHTA, FQGNSA. This CDR3 comprises 16 residues. The CDR3 here is CASSPAWGTANTEAFF. CDR3 nucleotides: TGTGCCAGCAGCCCGGCGTGGGGGACGGCGAACACTGAAGCTTTCTTT. Full variable domain (outside the CDR3, taken from reference TRBV7-2 and TRBJ1-1): GAGVSQSPSNKVTEKGKDVELRCDPISGHTALYWYRQSLGQGLEFLIYFQGNSAPDKSGLPSDRFSAERTGGSVSTLTIQRTQQEDSAVYLCASSPAWGTANTEAFFGQGTRLTVV.

The J gene is TRBJ2-7, the V gene TRBV6-1, with unresolved D. Germline loops: CDR1 MNHNS, CDR2 SASEGT. This CDR3 is 13 amino acids long. The V gene lost 2 bases and the J gene lost 6 bases, with 11 bases spanning the gap. The CDR3 sequence: CASSENSRPEQYF. The DNA of the CDR3 is TGTGCCAGCAGTGAAAACAGTAGGCCCGAGCAGTACTTC.